The sequence of this T cell receptor beta chain was determined in a study of human T cells and chemical hapten exposure listed by TCRdb under 2021. Broadly, across the study: For sensitization, 2% DPC in acetone was applied to a 2 cm by 2 cm area of upper inner arm skin. Patients additionally received weekly therapeutic DPC doses to the scalp throughout the approximately 25-week study period. Patch tests used Finn chambers with 0.01% DPC on the upper back, scored after 6 days by International Contact Dermatitis Research Group standards. The patient cohort, mostly female, included alopecia areata with under or over 50% scalp involvement, alopecia totalis and alopecia universalis. The libraries were sequenced as a pool, and the TCR yield per sample differed mostly because of small variations in library volumes within the pool. The study tracked peripheral blood TCR repertoire changes in vivo during primary and secondary sensitization to the hapten diphenylcyclopropenone (DPC) in alopecia patients. Blood samples were taken from patients before sensitization (week 0) and then at 2, 6 and about 24 weeks after DPC sensitization. About 27 alopecia patients gave blood for TCR sequencing at one to four time points (pre-sensitization, 2, 6 and 24 weeks).

The full study reports these points: The number of TCRs above 1 in 1000 frequency did not change with DPC sensitization; there was no evidence of global repertoire structure alterations. Compared with pre-sensitization or healthy control sets, expanded TCRs formed significantly more large CDR3 similarity clusters, which is consistent with antigen-driven responses. Patch test score was positively correlated with the number of PT1 expanded TCRs, with significance at thresholds 8, 16 and 32 but not at 4. After repeated subsampling, the strength of the expansion versus patch-test correlation and the threshold at which it became significant changed. All patients had alopecia, a presumed autoimmune disease, so their immune response might differ from that of healthy individuals.

This clonotype was recorded a few times. Its antigen remains undetermined. No much larger clonotype is one base removed from it; base qualities were not supplied. V is clipped by 6 bases and J by 4 bases, and the sequence between their germline boundaries is 9 bases long. CDR1 MNHEY and CDR2 SVGAGI are derived from the germline V gene. Measured from the cysteine to the phenylalanine, the CDR3 is 12 residues long. Only the CDR3 DNA is retained, 36 bases long and in frame from the first base. The library was generated by RACE. The data were produced on a NextSeq 500. During library preparation, unique molecular identifiers were attached to individual cDNA molecules so that TCRs could be counted quantitatively and reproducibly. Both TCR alpha and TCR beta chains were sequenced from each blood RNA sample. Per the source publication's procedure: Samples had a median of about 96,000 TCRs, with a range from about 23,224 to 700,000. The Decombinator software suite was used to annotate the V, J and CDR3 of the TCR reads. Every sample was subsampled to the same number of TCRs (28,000) for the PS versus PT1 abundance plots. TCRs were defined as expanded if absent before sensitization and observed at least eight times at the 2-week time point. The public reads were reprocessed in TCRdb via fastp at Q25 and MiXCR, keeping in-frame beta chains. Identical CDR3 proteins give one entry, which carries the most common genes and DNA. None of the V and J calls come from the authors' own analysis; TCRdb made them. Counted in this sample were some 90,000 distinct CDR3 sequences; 7.5% to 9.5% of them appeared once. Just over 2.5% of the sample is taken by the ten largest.

Read against the paper, the sample's time point label means: pre-sensitization, week 0. The intended sense of this specimen's treatment or condition label: therapeutic diphenylcyclopropenone sensitization with weekly scalp DPC. Blood at each patch-test visit was drawn before the patch test was applied. To be eligible, patients had to be aged 18 to 70, diagnosed with alopecia and judged suitable for DPC therapy, while pregnant patients were excluded. Total RNA was isolated from unfractionated whole blood collected in Tempus Blood RNA tubes. The source was whole blood, collected in connection with sensitization to the hapten diphenylcyclopropenone (DPC). The chain couples TRBV6-5 to TRBJ1-1; the D gene is not confidently resolved. This receptor was taken from a man aged 40-49 years with alopecia areata. Some clones in this sample may be carry-over from other donors' samples. The CDR3: CASSNGFTEAFF. The nucleotide sequence reads TGTGCCAGCAGCAACGGATTCACTGAAGCTTTCTTT.